A selection of T cell receptor beta chains follows, all from one sample in a study of blood T cell repertoires in COVID-19. This table comes from immunoSEQ multiplex PCR, and its TCRdb copy is limited to in-frame clones, with some not included. The sample consists of roughly 160,000 clones, roughly 84% of them appearing once. Sequenced sample: peripheral blood. The receptors stem from a man aged 50-59 years with active or convalescent COVID-19. Each CDR3 is given without its conserved first and last residue. Fields, in order: CDR3 protein, V gene, J gene.

CDR3 protein: ASSILVSDTQY
V gene: TRBV19
J gene: TRBJ2-3

CDR3 protein: AISQTGGEGSLH
V gene: TRBV10-3
J gene: TRBJ1-6

CDR3 protein: ASSLVFAGVDTQY
V gene: TRBV7-2
J gene: TRBJ2-3

CDR3 protein: ASSFGLAGADTQY
V gene: TRBV7-9
J gene: TRBJ2-3

CDR3 protein: ASTGLAETDTQY
V gene: TRBV9
J gene: TRBJ2-3

CDR3 protein: ASSLNEDGTQY
V gene: TRBV7-3
J gene: TRBJ2-3

CDR3 protein: ASSPPSGVGQGELF
V gene: TRBV18
J gene: TRBJ2-2

CDR3 protein: ASSPRGESYNEQF
V gene: TRBV18
J gene: TRBJ2-1

CDR3 protein: SAGQGRGYGYT
V gene: TRBV29-1
J gene: TRBJ1-2

CDR3 protein: AISSNSENTIY
V gene: TRBV10-3
J gene: TRBJ1-3

CDR3 protein: ATRDRGRKLF
V gene: TRBV2
J gene: TRBJ1-4

CDR3 protein: ASSPTPVLIGNTIY
V gene: TRBV27
J gene: TRBJ1-3

CDR3 protein: ASSQDWQGTDTQY
V gene: TRBV4-1
J gene: TRBJ2-3

CDR3 protein: ASRTDRPSTDTQY
V gene: TRBV2
J gene: TRBJ2-3

CDR3 protein: ASSRSRDNTQY
V gene: TRBV12-3/TRBV12-4
J gene: TRBJ2-3

CDR3 protein: ASSKRTDSYNEQF
V gene: TRBV6-2/TRBV6-3
J gene: TRBJ2-1

CDR3 protein: ATSREGAGGQPQH
V gene: TRBV15
J gene: TRBJ1-5

CDR3 protein: ASSLNIRTSSEQY
V gene: TRBV11-2
J gene: TRBJ2-7

CDR3 protein: ASSLNTGQGSREKLF
V gene: TRBV5-1
J gene: TRBJ1-4

CDR3 protein: ASSLQANTEAF
V gene: TRBV12-3/TRBV12-4
J gene: TRBJ1-1

CDR3 protein: ASSTGTSGDTQY
V gene: TRBV7-3
J gene: TRBJ2-3

CDR3 protein: ASRVPDREHNEQF
V gene: TRBV7-2
J gene: TRBJ2-1

CDR3 protein: ASSIRDREETQY
V gene: TRBV5-8
J gene: TRBJ2-5

CDR3 protein: ATSDPTGGRDGYT
V gene: TRBV24-1
J gene: TRBJ1-2

CDR3 protein: ASSFNGLTNEQF
V gene: TRBV6-2/TRBV6-3
J gene: TRBJ2-1

CDR3 protein: ATSDLSGGAINEQF
V gene: TRBV24-1
J gene: TRBJ2-1

CDR3 protein: ASSILTGRNYGYT
V gene: TRBV19
J gene: TRBJ1-2

CDR3 protein: ASSRGTGALGYT
V gene: TRBV6-1
J gene: TRBJ1-2

CDR3 protein: ASSPPAGGYEQY
V gene: TRBV18
J gene: TRBJ2-7

CDR3 protein: ASSIKPGQGAREQY
V gene: TRBV19
J gene: TRBJ2-7

CDR3 protein: ASSVDRAGNTIY
V gene: TRBV19
J gene: TRBJ1-3

CDR3 protein: ASGGEETQY
V gene: TRBV2
J gene: TRBJ2-5

CDR3 protein: AISQGMVGNTIY
V gene: TRBV10-3
J gene: TRBJ1-3

CDR3 protein: ASSLRAPREAF
V gene: TRBV11-2
J gene: TRBJ1-1

CDR3 protein: ASSLGTAGEKLF
V gene: TRBV7-6
J gene: TRBJ1-4

CDR3 protein: ASSSPAVIQY
V gene: TRBV6-2/TRBV6-3
J gene: TRBJ2-4

CDR3 protein: ASSQDPGGGNTIY
V gene: TRBV4-3
J gene: TRBJ1-3

CDR3 protein: ASSATSGGTTDTQY
V gene: TRBV27
J gene: TRBJ2-3

CDR3 protein: ASRDINKNTEAF
V gene: TRBV6-5
J gene: TRBJ1-1

CDR3 protein: ASSHGQGDSPEAF
V gene: TRBV23-1
J gene: TRBJ1-1